This TCR beta chain is drawn from a study of blood T cell repertoires in COVID-19 (dated by TCRdb to the early 2020s). At the level of the whole study: Samples covering the acute and convalescent phases of COVID-19 were provided by collaborators in the United States, Italy and Spain. The prospective study material was composed of cDNA or gDNA derived from T cells, B-cell-depleted T cells, or PBMCs. Deeply sampled blood TCRbeta repertoires from subjects exposed to, actively infected with, or recovered from COVID-19 were included in the dataset. The repertoires were released in a freely available public database intended as a resource for research on the immune response to SARS-CoV-2. Samples were obtained from the ongoing ImmuneRACE study (first 160 participants) and from some 1,300 subjects provided by 6 global collaborators. A de-identified subject ID, COVID-19 status, age in years and sex were almost always included in the sample metadata. Where available, HLA class I and class II types were obtained from metadata supplied by the sample provider rather than from assay-based typing.

Comments on this clone: It has no known antigen specificity. Base quality data are lacking; no much larger clone is found one base away.

Results the study describes overall, beyond this receptor: The amount of clinical and demographic metadata varied by source and participant and was provided uncurated.

One collaborating source in Seattle enrolled patients while the patients were actively infected and followed the patients over time throughout the course of disease. The collaborating institutions used their own protocols to collect whole blood in K2EDTA tubes. For TCRbeta analysis, collaborators shipped samples as frozen whole blood, isolated PBMCs, or DNA extracted from either of those sample types. Trimming leaves V shorter by 3 bases and J shorter by 5 bases, with the junction holding 20 bases beyond the gene matches. According to the germline V gene, CDR1 reads MDHEN and CDR2 reads SYDVKM. Measured from the cysteine to the phenylalanine, the CDR3 is 19 residues long. The DNA shown is the 57-base CDR3, in frame from base 1. TCRbeta CDR3 regions were amplified from genomic DNA by means of the immunoSEQ Assay, a bias-controlled multiplex PCR. Concerning the study's data processing: The number of nucleated cells in each sample was estimated by amplification of reference gene primers within the assay. To quantify the absolute abundance of each unique TCRbeta CDR3 rearrangement, sequence reads were collapsed and filtered. Productive Simpson clonality was computed per sample as the square root of Simpson's diversity index over productive rearrangements. TCRdb provides this immuneACCESS table in a form limited to in-frame rearrangements. Some clones are lacking; in checked studies, under half of them reflect an unresolved V gene, and why the rest are absent is not known. V and J calls plus clone size are reproduced from that table; the DNA served to infer D and trimming. The sample table records around 60,000 clones; roughly 72% of these occur just once. 4% to 5% of the sample rests with the top ten.

Rearrangement joined TRBV28 to TRBJ2-3, and 7 junction bases match TRBD1. Material: peripheral blood. The receptor's source is a woman aged 70 to 79 with COVID-19, enrolled during active disease. The encoded CDR3 is CASSFSNRDSRFTKDTQYF. The DNA sequence reads TGTGCCAGCAGTTTCTCGAATAGGGACAGTCGATTCACGAAAGATACGCAGTATTTT.